Included here is one T cell receptor beta chain sequence, with context. The antigen remains undetermined. Germline CDR1 LNHDA, CDR2 SQIVND (reference sequence). The CDR3 runs 17 residues. V trimming: 8 bases; J trimming: 5 bases; junction bases outside the gene matches: 13. This entry belongs to a study of type 1 and type 2 diabetes patients. As for the study in general: Sequencing for the whole study yielded roughly 19 million paired-end reads. Notes on the study in general: Age and gender were not matched between study groups, possibly biasing interpretation. Type 2 diabetes repertoires were more diverse than type 1 diabetes repertoires.

The PCR template was genomic DNA. A primer set of 30 forward and 13 reverse primers amplified the CDR3. Each CDR3 protein is one row after TCRdb ran MiXCR on the multiplex PCR reads. Found here are 250,000 or so distinct CDR3 sequences, more than 45% of them singletons; the top ten hold 12% to 15%. This receptor was identified in a man aged 18 to 29 with type 2 diabetes. Sequencing was carried out using peripheral blood mononuclear cells (PBMCs). V gene TRBV19 combines with J gene TRBJ1-6; TRBD1 agrees at 9 bases. The CDR3 DNA sequence: TGTGCCAGTGGCACGGGGACAGGGCGTTTTGATAATTCACCCCTCCACTTT. The encoded protein is CASGTGTGRFDNSPLHF.